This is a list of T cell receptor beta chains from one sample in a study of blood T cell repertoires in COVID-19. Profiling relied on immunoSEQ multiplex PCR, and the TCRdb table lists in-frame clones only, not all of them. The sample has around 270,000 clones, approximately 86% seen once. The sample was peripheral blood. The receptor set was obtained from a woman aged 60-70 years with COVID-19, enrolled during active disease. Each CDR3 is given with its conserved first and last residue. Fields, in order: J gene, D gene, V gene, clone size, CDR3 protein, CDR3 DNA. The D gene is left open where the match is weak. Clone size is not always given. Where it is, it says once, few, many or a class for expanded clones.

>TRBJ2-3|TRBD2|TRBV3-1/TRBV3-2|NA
CASSQTGGGTDTQYF
TGTGCCAGCAGCCAAACGGGAGGAGGTACAGATACGCAGTATTTT
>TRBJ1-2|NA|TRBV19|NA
CASSIQGGVYTF
TGTGCCAGTAGTATACAGGGAGGTGTCTACACCTTC
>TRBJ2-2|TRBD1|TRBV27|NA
CASSSDRGIGTGELFF
TGTGCCAGCAGTTCGGACAGGGGAATTGGGACCGGGGAGCTGTTTTTT
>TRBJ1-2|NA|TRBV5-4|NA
CASSLGLGYLSTNYGYTF
TGTGCCAGCAGCTTGGGTCTGGGCTACCTAAGCACAAACTATGGCTACACCTTC
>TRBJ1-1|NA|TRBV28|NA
CASSPADSHEAFF
TGTGCCAGCAGCCCCGCGGACAGCCATGAAGCTTTCTTT
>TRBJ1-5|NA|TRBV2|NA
CASSESRGGWQPQHF
TGTGCCAGCAGTGAGTCCAGGGGTGGTTGGCAGCCCCAGCATTTT
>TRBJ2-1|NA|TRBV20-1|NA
CSARYYNEQFF
TGCAGTGCTAGATACTACAATGAGCAGTTCTTC
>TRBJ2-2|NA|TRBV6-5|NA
CASSPRLVGPGELFF
TGTGCCAGCAGCCCCCGACTAGTTGGTCCCGGGGAGCTGTTTTTT
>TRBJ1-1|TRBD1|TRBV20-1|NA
CSASSGTGRSEAFF
TGCAGTGCTAGTTCCGGGACAGGGCGGTCTGAAGCTTTCTTT
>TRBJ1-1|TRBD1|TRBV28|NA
CASRPRGAGQGIQAFF
TGTGCCAGCAGACCCCGAGGTGCGGGACAGGGGATTCAAGCTTTCTTT
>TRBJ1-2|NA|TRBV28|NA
CASSPLSGTLYGYTF
TGTGCCAGCAGTCCCCTATCAGGAACCCTCTATGGCTACACCTTC
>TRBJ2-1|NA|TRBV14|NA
CASSQVRGYNEQFF
TGTGCCAGCAGCCAAGTAAGGGGCTACAATGAGCAGTTCTTC
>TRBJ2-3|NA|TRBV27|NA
CASSYTGIDTQYF
TGTGCCAGCAGTTACACAGGGATAGATACGCAGTATTTT
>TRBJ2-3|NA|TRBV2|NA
CASMRVGTDTQYF
TGTGCCAGCATGAGGGTAGGCACAGATACGCAGTATTTT
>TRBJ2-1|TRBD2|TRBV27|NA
CASGKTSGRTSSYNEQFF
TGTGCCAGCGGGAAGACTAGCGGGAGGACGAGCTCCTACAATGAGCAGTTCTTC
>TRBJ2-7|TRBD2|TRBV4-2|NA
CASSQDGSGGSPYEQYF
TGTGCCAGCAGCCAAGATGGTAGCGGGGGATCCCCCTACGAGCAGTACTTC
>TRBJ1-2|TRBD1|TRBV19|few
CASSLPGQGAIYGYTF
TGTGCCAGTAGTCTTCCGGGACAGGGGGCGATCTATGGCTACACCTTC
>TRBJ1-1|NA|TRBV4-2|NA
CASSQGGNTEAFF
TGTGCCAGCAGCCAAGGCGGGAACACTGAAGCTTTCTTT
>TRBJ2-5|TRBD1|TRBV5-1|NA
CASSFSQGALMRQETQYF
TGCGCCAGCAGCTTTTCTCAGGGGGCTCTGATGCGGCAAGAGACCCAGTACTTC
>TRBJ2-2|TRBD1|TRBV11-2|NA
CASSSSDRGLFF
TGTGCCAGCAGCTCCTCGGACAGGGGACTGTTTTTT
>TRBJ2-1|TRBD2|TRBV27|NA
CASSLLAQLNEQFF
TGTGCCAGCAGTCTACTAGCGCAACTCAATGAGCAGTTCTTC
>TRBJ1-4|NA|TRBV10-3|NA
CAISEEPGEKLFF
TGTGCCATCAGTGAGGAGCCGGGGGAAAAACTGTTTTTT
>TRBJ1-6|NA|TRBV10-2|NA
CASSELRRDSPLHF
TGCGCCAGCAGTGAACTCCGGAGGGATTCACCCCTCCACTTT
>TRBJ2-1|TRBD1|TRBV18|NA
CASSPSSRSRGNEQFF
TGTGCCAGCTCACCATCGTCGCGGTCCAGGGGGAATGAGCAGTTCTTC
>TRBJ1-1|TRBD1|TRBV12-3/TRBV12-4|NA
CASSQMDRGKLFF
TGTGCCAGCAGTCAAATGGACAGGGGTAAACTATTCTTT
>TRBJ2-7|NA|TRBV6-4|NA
CASSPTGSSHEQYF
TGTGCCAGCAGCCCGACTGGGAGCTCTCACGAGCAGTACTTC
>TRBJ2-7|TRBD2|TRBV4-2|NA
CASSQDGRLAGAYEQYF
TGTGCCAGCAGCCAAGATGGTCGACTAGCGGGAGCCTACGAGCAGTACTTC
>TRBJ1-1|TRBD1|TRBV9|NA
CASSGHRGATEAFF
TGTGCCAGCAGCGGGCACAGGGGGGCCACTGAAGCTTTCTTT
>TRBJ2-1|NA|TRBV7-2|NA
CASSSPPGYGHEQFF
TGTGCCAGCAGCTCCCCCCCAGGGTATGGGCATGAGCAGTTCTTC
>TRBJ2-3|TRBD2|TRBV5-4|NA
CASSLGSGLADTQYF
TGTGCCAGCAGCTTGGGTAGCGGGTTGGCGGATACGCAGTATTTT
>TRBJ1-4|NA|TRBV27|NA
CASRPRTGSTNEKLFF
TGTGCCAGCAGGCCCCGCACAGGATCAACTAATGAAAAACTGTTTTTT
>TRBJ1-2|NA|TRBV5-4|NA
CASSPSQGSPANYGYTF
TGTGCCAGCAGCCCTTCTCAGGGATCCCCAGCTAACTATGGCTACACCTTC
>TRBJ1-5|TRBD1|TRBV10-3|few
CAIRGDRGRGAVNQPQHF
TGTGCCATCAGGGGAGACAGGGGGAGGGGAGCCGTGAATCAGCCCCAGCATTTT
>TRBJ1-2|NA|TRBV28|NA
CASSPPLGSGYGYTF
TGTGCCAGCAGTCCTCCCCTGGGTAGCGGCTATGGCTACACCTTC
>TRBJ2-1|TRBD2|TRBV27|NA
CASRRETAGEQFF
TGTGCCAGCAGGCGGGAGACAGCAGGTGAGCAGTTCTTC
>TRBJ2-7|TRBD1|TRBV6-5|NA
CASSGLWVRGYEQYF
TGTGCCAGCAGCGGCTTATGGGTCAGGGGGTACGAGCAGTACTTC
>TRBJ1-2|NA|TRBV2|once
CALKPGDLAEGGYTF
TGTGCCCTTAAGCCGGGGGACCTCGCCGAAGGTGGCTACACCTTC
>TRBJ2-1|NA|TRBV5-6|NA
CASSHTSGSGNEQFF
TGTGCCAGCAGCCATACTAGTGGGAGTGGCAATGAGCAGTTCTTC
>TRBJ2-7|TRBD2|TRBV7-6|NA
CASSSRLAGGAFSSYEQYF
TGTGCCAGCAGCTCCCGACTAGCGGGAGGCGCCTTCTCCTCCTACGAGCAGTACTTC
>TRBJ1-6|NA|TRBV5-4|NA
CASSSGPWGSYNSPLHF
TGTGCCAGCAGCAGCGGCCCCTGGGGCTCCTATAATTCACCCCTCCACTTT
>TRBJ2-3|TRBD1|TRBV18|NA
CASSLDRGADTQYF
TGTGCCAGCTCTCTGGACAGGGGCGCAGATACGCAGTATTTT
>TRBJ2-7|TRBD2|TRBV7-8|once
CASSLKASGSRAAEQYF
TGTGCCAGCAGCTTAAAGGCTAGCGGGAGTCGCGCAGCCGAGCAGTACTTC
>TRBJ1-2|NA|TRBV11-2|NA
CASSPTGPGAALAYGYTF
TGTGCCAGCAGCCCGACCGGTCCAGGGGCTGCCTTAGCCTATGGCTACACCTTC
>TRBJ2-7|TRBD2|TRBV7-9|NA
CASSLDGGGRDEQYF
TGTGCCAGCAGCTTAGACGGCGGCGGGAGGGACGAGCAGTACTTC
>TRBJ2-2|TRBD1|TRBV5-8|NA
CASSHYPGQAIGTGELFF
TGTGCCAGCAGCCACTACCCGGGACAGGCAATCGGCACCGGGGAGCTGTTTTTT
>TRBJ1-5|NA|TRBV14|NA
CASSPRHGQPQHF
TGTGCCAGCAGCCCTCGGCACGGGCAGCCCCAGCATTTT
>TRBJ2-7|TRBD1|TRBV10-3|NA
CAITSSFAGTDPYEQYF
TGTGCCATCACCTCCTCCTTCGCCGGGACAGATCCCTACGAGCAGTACTTC
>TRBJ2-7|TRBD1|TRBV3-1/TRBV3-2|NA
CASSLGTGPYEQYF
TGTGCCAGCAGCCTAGGGACAGGGCCCTACGAGCAGTACTTC
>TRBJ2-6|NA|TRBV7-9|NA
CASSLGSRATSGANVLTF
TGTGCCAGCAGCTTAGGCTCCAGGGCGACCTCTGGGGCCAACGTCCTGACTTTC
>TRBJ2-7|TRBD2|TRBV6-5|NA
CASTIAGGPYEQYF
TGTGCCAGCACAATAGCGGGAGGACCCTACGAGCAGTACTTC
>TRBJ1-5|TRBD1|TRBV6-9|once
CASSYQRKGQAQNQPQHF
TGTGCCAGCAGTTATCAGCGCAAGGGACAGGCCCAGAATCAGCCCCAGCATTTT
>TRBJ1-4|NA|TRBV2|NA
CASSEARSIEEKLFF
TGTGCCAGCAGTGAAGCGCGCTCTATTGAAGAAAAACTGTTTTTT
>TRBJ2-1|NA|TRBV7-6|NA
CASSLERGLSSYNEQFF
TGTGCCAGCAGCTTAGAGCGAGGGTTAAGCTCCTACAATGAGCAGTTCTTC